One sample yielded the 9 T cell receptor beta chains listed below, sequenced in a study of cytomegalovirus exposure and HLA in healthy donors. Generated by immunoSEQ multiplex PCR, the TCRdb table keeps only in-frame clones and is missing some. The table has about 300,000 clones, roughly 90% seen once. Sequences were obtained from PBMCs. The receptors were gathered from a woman aged 18-35 years in good health and CMV-seronegative.

This chain links TRBV10-3 with TRBJ2-7, with D tentatively TRBD1 (5 bases). The CDR3 spans 13 residues. Trimming left V 4 bases short and J 6 bases short, with 13 bases between. Germline loops: CDR1 ENHRY, CDR2 SYGVKD. CDR3 sequence: CAISVSEGVEQYF. CDR3 DNA: TGTGCCATCAGTGTTTCTGAAGGGGTCGAGCAGTACTTC.

V gene TRBV10-3 combines with J gene TRBJ2-3; 9 nucleotides line up with TRBD1. V shed 5 bases, J shed 4 bases, and the junction held 1 base outside the gene matches. From germline, CDR1 is ENHRY and CDR2 SYGVKD. There are 13 residues in the CDR3. Written as DNA, the CDR3 is TGTGCCATCAGTAGGACAGGGGCAGATACGCAGTATTTT. This gives the protein CAISRTGADTQYF.

J is TRBJ2-7 and V is TRBV6-1; D call uncertain. The CDR3 is 16 amino acids. Germline CDR1 and CDR2: MNHNS and SASEGT. The germline V and J ends were trimmed by 4 bases and 5 bases, with 21 bases remaining between them. The CDR3 spells CASSGLWSGISHEQYF. In DNA form, the CDR3 reads TGTGCCAGCAGTGGGCTTTGGAGTGGCATTTCCCACGAGCAGTACTTC.

There are a few counts of this clone. This chain uses TRBV19 with TRBJ1-3; TRBD1 is a possible D gene (6 bases). The CDR3 length is 14 residues. Trimming left V 8 bases short and J 0 bases short, with 11 bases between. Germline V gene data show CDR1 as LNHDA and CDR2 as SQIVND (reference sequence). CDR3 residues: CASRTDHSGNTIYF. CDR3 nucleotides: TGTGCCAGTCGGACAGACCACTCTGGAAACACCATATATTTT.

The gene calls are TRBV7-9 and TRBJ2-1; D unresolved. There are 12 residues in the CDR3. V lost 5 bases to trimming and J lost 10 bases, with 12 bases between them. Germline V CDR1 and CDR2: SEHNR, FQNEAQ (reference sequence). The CDR3 sequence: CASSLGFREQFF. In DNA, the CDR3 is TGTGCCAGCAGCCTCGGTTTTCGGGAGCAGTTCTTC. Variable domain in full (rest from reference TRBV7-9 and TRBJ2-1): DTGVSQNPRHKITKRGQNVTFRCDPISEHNRLYWYRQTLGQGPEFLTYFQNEAQLEKSRLLSDRFSAERPKGSFSTLEIQRTEQGDSAMYLCASSLGFREQFFGPGTRLTVL.

CDR3 sequence reads: CASSYTGGWGYTF. CDR3 coding DNA: TGTGCCAGCAGTTACACGGGGGGCTGGGGCTACACCTTC. The rearrangement links TRBV6-5 to TRBJ1-2; TRBD1 is a possible D gene (6 bases). Germline-derived CDR1 and CDR2 are MNHEY and SVGAGI. This CDR3 spans 13 amino acids. The germline V and J ends were trimmed by 2 bases and 8 bases, with 12 bases remaining between them.

The gene calls are TRBV28 and TRBJ2-6; D is unclear. CDR1 and CDR2 (germline): MDHEN, SYDVKM. The CDR3 has 15 residues. Trimming took off 2 bases at V and 0 bases at J, with 5 bases between the two ends. This CDR3 reads CASSLQYSGANVLTF. In nucleotides, the CDR3 is TGTGCCAGCAGTTTACAGTACTCTGGGGCCAACGTCCTGACTTTC.

The J gene is TRBJ2-1, the V gene TRBV19; 9 bases map to TRBD2. The germline V gene has CDR1 LNHDA and CDR2 SQIVND (reference sequence). With 7 bases clipped from V and 6 bases from J, the junction kept 4 bases outside the gene matches. The CDR3 covers 13 residues. The CDR3 is CASTGTSPNEQFF. CDR3 nucleotide sequence: TGTGCCAGTACCGGGACTAGCCCCAATGAGCAGTTCTTC. The full variable domain, completed using reference TRBV19 and TRBJ2-1, is DGGITQSPKYLFRKEGQNVTLSCEQNLNHDAMYWYRQDPGQGLRLIYYSQIVNDFQKGDIAEGYSVSREKKESFPLTVTSAQKNPTAFYLCASTGTSPNEQFFGPGTRLTVL.

The chain uses TRBV7-9 and TRBJ1-2; D not resolved. Between the trimmed V and J ends, which lost 3 bases and 4 bases, there was a span of 18 bases. Germline-derived CDR1 and CDR2 are SEHNR and FQNEAQ (reference sequence). CDR3 length: 16 residues. The CDR3: CASSLLEREASYGYTF. DNA for the CDR3: TGTGCCAGCAGCTTGTTAGAGAGGGAGGCCTCCTATGGCTACACCTTC.